The rows below give T cell receptor beta chains drawn from one sample of a study of beta chain features in type 1 diabetes. TCRdb keeps only in-frame clones here, not all; method: immunoSEQ multiplex PCR. This sample has 120,000 or so clones, with 15% to 20% found just once. Specimen: central memory CD4+ T cells from blood. All receptors come from a man aged 18 to 29 with type 1 diabetes. Both conserved end residues are part of each CDR3. A D gene is named only where the DNA matches it firmly. Size is omitted from some rows. Given values are once, few, many or a class for expanded clones.

j_call: TRBJ2-7
d_call: TRBD2
clone_size: few
v_call: TRBV5-1
cdr3_aa: CASSPGTSGPKRRYEQYF
cdr3_nt: TGCGCCAGCAGCCCCGGGACTAGCGGACCGAAAAGACGCTACGAGCAGTACTTC

j_call: TRBJ2-5
d_call: -
clone_size: many
v_call: TRBV7-2
cdr3_aa: CASSLAPRSQETQYF
cdr3_nt: TGTGCCAGCAGCTTAGCGCCAAGGAGCCAAGAGACCCAGTACTTC

j_call: TRBJ2-7
d_call: -
clone_size: few
v_call: TRBV2
cdr3_aa: CASSELQGGYGEQYF
cdr3_nt: TGTGCCAGCAGTGAACTACAGGGAGGTTACGGCGAGCAGTACTTC

j_call: TRBJ2-1
d_call: TRBD2
clone_size: few
v_call: TRBV13
cdr3_aa: CASSVSGGVYNEQFF
cdr3_nt: TGTGCCAGCAGCGTTAGCGGGGGGGTTTACAATGAGCAGTTCTTC

j_call: TRBJ2-3
d_call: -
clone_size: few
v_call: TRBV5-6
cdr3_aa: CASARWHTDTQYF
cdr3_nt: TGTGCCAGCGCCAGGTGGCACACAGATACGCAGTATTTT

j_call: TRBJ1-1
d_call: TRBD1
clone_size: -
v_call: TRBV29-1
cdr3_aa: CSDEDTGDAEAFF
cdr3_nt: TGCAGCGATGAAGACACAGGGGACGCTGAAGCTTTCTTT

j_call: TRBJ2-5
d_call: -
clone_size: -
v_call: TRBV30
cdr3_aa: CAWSSGGGETQYF
cdr3_nt: TGTGCCTGGAGTAGTGGGGGAGGAGAGACCCAGTACTTC

j_call: TRBJ2-7
d_call: -
clone_size: few
v_call: TRBV2
cdr3_aa: CASSDYEQYF
cdr3_nt: TGTGCCAGCAGTGACTACGAGCAGTACTTC

j_call: TRBJ2-2
d_call: -
clone_size: few
v_call: TRBV9
cdr3_aa: CASSVAAPSGELFF
cdr3_nt: TGTGCCAGCAGCGTAGCGGCACCATCCGGGGAGCTGTTTTTT

j_call: TRBJ2-5
d_call: -
clone_size: -
v_call: TRBV5-1
cdr3_aa: CASSLDPQETQYF
cdr3_nt: TGCGCCAGCAGCTTGGATCCCCAAGAGACCCAGTACTTC

j_call: TRBJ2-3
d_call: -
clone_size: -
v_call: TRBV6-4
cdr3_aa: CASSDRGARTDTQYF
cdr3_nt: TGTGCCAGCAGTGACCGGGGGGCCCGCACAGATACGCAGTATTTT

j_call: TRBJ2-1
d_call: -
clone_size: few
v_call: TRBV7-2
cdr3_aa: CASSYPYNEQFF
cdr3_nt: TGTGCCAGCAGCTACCCCTACAATGAGCAGTTCTTC

j_call: TRBJ2-1
d_call: TRBD2
clone_size: few
v_call: TRBV9
cdr3_aa: CASSPREGTSGYNEQFF
cdr3_nt: TGTGCCAGCAGCCCCCGGGAGGGGACTAGCGGCTACAATGAGCAGTTCTTC